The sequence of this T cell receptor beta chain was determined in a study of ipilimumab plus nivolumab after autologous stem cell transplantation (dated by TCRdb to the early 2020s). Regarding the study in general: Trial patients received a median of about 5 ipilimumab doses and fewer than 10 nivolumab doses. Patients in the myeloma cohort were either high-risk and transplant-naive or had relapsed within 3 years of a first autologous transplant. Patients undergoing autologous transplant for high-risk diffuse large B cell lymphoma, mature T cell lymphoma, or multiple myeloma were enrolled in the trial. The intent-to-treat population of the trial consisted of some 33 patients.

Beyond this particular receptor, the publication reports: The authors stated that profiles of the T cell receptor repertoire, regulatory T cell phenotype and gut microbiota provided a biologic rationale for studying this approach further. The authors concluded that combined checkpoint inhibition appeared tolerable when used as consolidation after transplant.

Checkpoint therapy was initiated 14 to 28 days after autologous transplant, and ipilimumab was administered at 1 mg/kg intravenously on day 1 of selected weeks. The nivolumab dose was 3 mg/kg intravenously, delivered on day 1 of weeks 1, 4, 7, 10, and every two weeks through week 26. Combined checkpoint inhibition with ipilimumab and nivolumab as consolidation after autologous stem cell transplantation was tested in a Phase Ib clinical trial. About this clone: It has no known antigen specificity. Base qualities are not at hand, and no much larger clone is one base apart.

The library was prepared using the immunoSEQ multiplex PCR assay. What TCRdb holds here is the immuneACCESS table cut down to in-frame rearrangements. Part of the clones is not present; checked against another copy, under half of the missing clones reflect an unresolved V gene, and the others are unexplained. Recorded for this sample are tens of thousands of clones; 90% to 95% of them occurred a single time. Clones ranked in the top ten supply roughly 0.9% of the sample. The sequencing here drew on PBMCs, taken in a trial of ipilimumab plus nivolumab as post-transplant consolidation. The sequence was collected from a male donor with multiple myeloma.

The CDR3 region has the sequence CASSEREFSTDTQYF. Read as DNA, the sequence is TGTGCCAGCAGCGAGCGGGAGTTTAGCACAGATACGCAGTATTTT. The V and J segments used are TRBV7-9 and TRBJ2-3, and TRBD2 aligns with 8 junction nucleotides. Here V drops 5 bases and J drops 0 bases, and the junction holds 4 bases not matched to any gene. As encoded in the germline V gene (reference sequence), CDR1 is SEHNR while CDR2 is FQNEAQ. The CDR3 spans 15 residues, from the cysteine through the phenylalanine. Only the CDR3 region is kept as DNA, spanning 45 bases read in frame from base 1.